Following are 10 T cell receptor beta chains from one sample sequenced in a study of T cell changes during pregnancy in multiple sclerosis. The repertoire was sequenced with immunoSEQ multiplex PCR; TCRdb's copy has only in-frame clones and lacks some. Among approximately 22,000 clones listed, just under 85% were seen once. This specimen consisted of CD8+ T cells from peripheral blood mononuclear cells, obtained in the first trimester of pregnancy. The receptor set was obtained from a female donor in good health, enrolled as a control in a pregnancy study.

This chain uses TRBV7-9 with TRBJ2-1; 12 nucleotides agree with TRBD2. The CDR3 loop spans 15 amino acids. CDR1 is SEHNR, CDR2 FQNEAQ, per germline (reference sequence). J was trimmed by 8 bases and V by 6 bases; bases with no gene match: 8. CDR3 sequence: CASSQTSGSPYEQFF. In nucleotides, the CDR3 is TGTGCCAGCAGTCAGACTAGCGGGAGTCCGTATGAGCAGTTCTTC.

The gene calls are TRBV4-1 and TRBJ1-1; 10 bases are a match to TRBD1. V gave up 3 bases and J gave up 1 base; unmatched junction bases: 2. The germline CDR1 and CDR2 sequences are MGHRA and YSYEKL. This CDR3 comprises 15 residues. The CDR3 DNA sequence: TGCGCCAGCAGCCAGGACAGGGGGGGGAACACTGAAGCTTTCTTT. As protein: CASSQDRGGNTEAFF.

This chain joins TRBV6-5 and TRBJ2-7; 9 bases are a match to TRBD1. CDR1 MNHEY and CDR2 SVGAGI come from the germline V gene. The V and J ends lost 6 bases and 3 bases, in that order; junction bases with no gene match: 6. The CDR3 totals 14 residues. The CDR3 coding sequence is TGTGCCAGCAGACCGGACAGGGGTCACTACGAGCAGTACTTC. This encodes CASRPDRGHYEQYF.

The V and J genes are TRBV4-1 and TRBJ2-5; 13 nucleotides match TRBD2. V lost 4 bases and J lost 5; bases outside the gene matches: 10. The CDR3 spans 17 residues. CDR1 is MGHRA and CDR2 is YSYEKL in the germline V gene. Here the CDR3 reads CASSPRLAGGFRETQYF. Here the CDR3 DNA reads TGCGCCAGCAGCCCCCGACTAGCGGGGGGTTTTAGGGAGACCCAGTACTTC.

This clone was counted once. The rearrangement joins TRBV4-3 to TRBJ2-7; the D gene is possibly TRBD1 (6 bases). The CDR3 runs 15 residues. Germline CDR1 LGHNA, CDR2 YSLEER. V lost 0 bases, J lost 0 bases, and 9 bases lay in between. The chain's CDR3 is CASSQDRDTSYEQYF. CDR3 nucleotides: TGCGCCAGCAGCCAAGACCGGGACACCTCCTACGAGCAGTACTTC.

This CDR3 is CASSHTGLSDEQYF. The DNA of the CDR3 is TGCGCCAGCAGCCACACAGGGCTATCGGACGAGCAGTACTTC. The rearrangement joins TRBV4-1 to TRBJ2-7, with a tentative D call TRBD1 (6 bases). Trimming stripped 3 bases from V and 5 bases from J, with 14 bases between. Germline CDR1 and CDR2: MGHRA and YSYEKL. The length of the CDR3 is 14 residues.

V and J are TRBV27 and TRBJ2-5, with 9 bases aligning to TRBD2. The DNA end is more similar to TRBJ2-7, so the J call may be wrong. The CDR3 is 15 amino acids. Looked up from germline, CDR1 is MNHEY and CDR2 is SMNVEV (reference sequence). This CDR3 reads CASSLSLAGAYEQYF. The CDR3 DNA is TGTGCCAGCAGTTTATCCTTAGCGGGGGCCTACGAGCAGTACTTC.

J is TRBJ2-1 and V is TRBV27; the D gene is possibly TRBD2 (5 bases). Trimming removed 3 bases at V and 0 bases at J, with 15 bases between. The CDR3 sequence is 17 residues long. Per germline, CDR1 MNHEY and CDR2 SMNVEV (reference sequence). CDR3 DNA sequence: TGTGCCAGCAGTTTCCTAGCTACCGGGCGCTCCTACAATGAGCAGTTCTTC. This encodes CASSFLATGRSYNEQFF.

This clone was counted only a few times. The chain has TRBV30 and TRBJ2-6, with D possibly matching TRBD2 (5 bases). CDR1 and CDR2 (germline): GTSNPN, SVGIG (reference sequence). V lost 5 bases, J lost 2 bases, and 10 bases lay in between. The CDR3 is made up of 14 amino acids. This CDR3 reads CAWAAGAGANVLTF. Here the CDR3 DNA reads TGTGCCTGGGCAGCCGGGGCTGGGGCCAACGTCCTGACTTTC.

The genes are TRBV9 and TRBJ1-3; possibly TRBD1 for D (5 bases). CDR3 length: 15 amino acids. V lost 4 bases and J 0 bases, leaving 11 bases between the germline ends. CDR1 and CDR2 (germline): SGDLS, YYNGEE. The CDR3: CASSPGGSSGNTIYF. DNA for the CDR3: TGTGCCAGCAGCCCGGGGGGGAGCTCTGGAAACACCATATATTTT.